This T cell receptor (beta chain) came from a study of cytotoxic CD8 clonotypes in ibrutinib-treated CLL. General study results and limits: A rise in clonality was seen at ibrutinib response, and a fall back toward baseline was seen at progression. Age-matched healthy donor levels were exceeded by baseline clonality, which tracked circulating CD8+ T-cell counts.

This CDR3 spans 14 amino acids. Germline-derived CDR1 and CDR2 are SGHTA and FQGTGA. V was clipped by 5 bases and J by 5 bases; unmatched bases: 8. TCRdb's table, derived via immunoSEQ multiplex PCR, lists solely in-frame clones and lacks some. The sample yields 250,000 to 350,000 clones, around 76% seen once. In the case of this clone: Its antigen is undetermined.

This rearrangement joins TRBV7-3 to TRBJ2-7, with 8 bases that match TRBD2. The sequence came from a human donor with chronic lymphocytic leukemia. The sample was PBMCs, taken at disease progression, from a patient treated with ibrutinib. The CDR3 DNA sequence: TGTGCCAGCAGCAGACAAGCGGGAGCTCACGAGCAGTACTTC. Its protein is CASSRQAGAHEQYF.